This is a list of T cell receptor beta chains from one sample in a study of OX40 agonist ivuxolimab in advanced cancers. This table comes from immunoSEQ multiplex PCR, and its TCRdb copy is limited to in-frame clones, with some not included. This sample carries tens of thousands of clones, about 84% of them seen once, and the ten largest clones take around 4.2%. The material was CD4+ or CD8+ T cells sorted from blood, obtained in a trial of the OX40 agonist ivuxolimab. These receptor sequences come from an adult with an advanced solid tumor such as melanoma, head and neck, liver or kidney cancer. CDR3s include the opening cysteine and the closing phenylalanine or tryptophan. A D gene is named only where the DNA matches it firmly. Rows give clone size only sometimes, using once, few, many, or a class for an expanded clone.

cdr3_nt cdr3_aa j_call v_call d_call clone_size
TGTGCCATCAGTGAGGCGGCTAGCAGAACCTACGAGCAGTACTTC CAISEAASRTYEQYF TRBJ2-7 TRBV10-3 . .
TGCAGCGTTGAAGATCGAATTAGCGGCCATAGATCCTACGAGCAGTACTTC CSVEDRISGHRSYEQYF TRBJ2-7 TRBV29-1 . few
TGTGCCAGCAGTTACCCGACAGGCAGGGGATCCTATGGCTACACCTTC CASSYPTGRGSYGYTF TRBJ1-2 TRBV6-6 . .
TGTGCCAGCAGCTTAATAGCATCCGGGGAGCTGTTTTTT CASSLIASGELFF TRBJ2-2 TRBV7-3 . .
TGTGCCTGGAGTGCCTCAGGGACCAATAATTCACCCCTCCACTTT CAWSASGTNNSPLHF TRBJ1-6 TRBV30 . .
TGTGCCTGGAGAGCCTTCAACAGGGGTCCGAACACTGAAGCTTTCTTT CAWRAFNRGPNTEAFF TRBJ1-1 TRBV30 TRBD1 once
TGTGCCAGCGGGAAGGGCATGAACACTGAAGCTTTCTTT CASGKGMNTEAFF TRBJ1-1 TRBV6-6 . .
TGCGCCAGCAGCCATGCGGTAGACACTGATCAGCCCCAGCATTTT CASSHAVDTDQPQHF TRBJ1-5 TRBV4-1 . .
TGTGCCAGCAGCTTAGTTTTGCTTGGGAGGACTGAAGCTTTCTTT CASSLVLLGRTEAFF TRBJ1-1 TRBV11-1 . few
TGTGCCTGGAGCGGCAGGGCCAGTGGACAGGGGTGGCAGCCCCAGCATTTT CAWSGRASGQGWQPQHF TRBJ1-5 TRBV30 TRBD1 few
TGTGCCATCAGTGAGGTTTGGGACAGGGCTGGAAACACCATATATTTT CAISEVWDRAGNTIYF TRBJ1-3 TRBV6-1 TRBD1 .
TGTGCCAGCAGCTTGGCTCTTTACACAGATACGCAGTATTTT CASSLALYTDTQYF TRBJ2-3 TRBV7-2 . .
TGTGCCAGCAGTGAATTTCCCCCCGGGACTTCTAATTCACCCCTCCACTTT CASSEFPPGTSNSPLHF TRBJ1-6 TRBV6-1 . .
TGTGCCAGTAGTCTCATCTTACAGGGGGCGCGTAATGGCTACACCTTC CASSLILQGARNGYTF TRBJ1-2 TRBV19 TRBD1 .
TGTGCCAGCAGCCTGGCTGGTGAATACTATGGCTACACCTTC CASSLAGEYYGYTF TRBJ1-2 TRBV6-5 . .
TGTGCCAGCACCCCAGCCCAGACCAACTATGGCTACACCTTC CASTPAQTNYGYTF TRBJ1-2 TRBV7-2 . .
TGTGCCAGCAGCTCCCGCACAGACGGTCAGCCCCAGCATTTT CASSSRTDGQPQHF TRBJ1-5 TRBV7-8 . few
TGCAGCGTTGAACCAGGACTGACACACCGGGGAGCTGTTTTT CSVEPGLTHRGAVF TRBJ2-2 TRBV29-1 . .
TGTGCCAGCAGCTCGTTAACGTCCGGGGGCAATGAGCAGTTCTTC CASSSLTSGGNEQFF TRBJ2-1 TRBV5-6 . .
TGTGCCAGCAGCCGACAGGCTAGCGCTCAAGAGACCCAGTACTTC CASSRQASAQETQYF TRBJ2-5 TRBV4-2 . .
TGTGCCAGTAGTCCCCCGGTATCAAACATTGACTATGGCTACACCTTC CASSPPVSNIDYGYTF TRBJ1-2 TRBV19 . many
TGTGCCATCAGTGAGTCGTCACCGAAGGGCTACACCTTC CAISESSPKGYTF TRBJ1-2 TRBV6-5 . once
TGTGCCAGCAGCTTAGTAAATGGATCACCCCTCCACTTT CASSLVNGSPLHF TRBJ1-6 TRBV11-3 . .
TGCGCCAGCAGACCACCGGGACAGGGGCGAAGAGCTAATGAAAAACTGTTTTTT CASRPPGQGRRANEKLFF TRBJ1-4 TRBV5-1 TRBD1 once
TGTGCCAGCAGCTTAGACCAGAACACCATATATTTT CASSLDQNTIYF TRBJ1-3 TRBV7-2 . .
TGCGCCAGCAGCCAAGGCAACTCACCCCTCCACTTT CASSQGNSPLHF TRBJ1-6 TRBV4-3 . .
TGTGCCAGCAGTGAAAACAGTCGACTAGTAGGGGATACGCAGTATTTT CASSENSRLVGDTQYF TRBJ2-3 TRBV6-1 . .
TGTGCCAGCAGCCCCGGTCTGGATACGAACACTGAAGCTTTCTTT CASSPGLDTNTEAFF TRBJ1-1 TRBV11-2 . .
TGTGCCAGCACCCATACAGGGATATACACCGGGGAGCTGTTTTTT CASTHTGIYTGELFF TRBJ2-2 TRBV25-1 . .
TGTGCCAGCAAGCGGAGCAATAGCAATCAGCCCCAGCATTTT CASKRSNSNQPQHF TRBJ1-5 TRBV13 . once
TGTGCCAGTGAAAGGGTAGGATTCAATGAGCAGTTCTTC CASERVGFNEQFF TRBJ2-1 TRBV2 . .
TGTGCCAGCAGTGGGACAGTTTTGACTGAAGCTTTCTTT CASSGTVLTEAFF TRBJ1-1 TRBV6-1 . .
TGTGCCAGCAGTGGGACAGGGGAAGAGACCCAGTACTTC CASSGTGEETQYF TRBJ2-5 TRBV6-1 TRBD1 .
TGTGCCAGCAGGGGAACTACCGGGACGGTAGATCAGCCCCAGCATTTT CASRGTTGTVDQPQHF TRBJ1-5 TRBV6-6 . .
TGTGCCAGCACCCAGCACCTCTCTAACTATGGCTACACCTTC CASTQHLSNYGYTF TRBJ1-2 TRBV2 . .
TGTGCCAGCAGCGTTGGACAGAGATACTACGAGCAGTACTTC CASSVGQRYYEQYF TRBJ2-7 TRBV9 . .
TGTGCCAGCAGCCCTAGGACTAGCGGGAGCAGCACAGATACGCAGTATTTT CASSPRTSGSSTDTQYF TRBJ2-3 TRBV7-2 TRBD2 .
TGCGCCAGTAAAGTCGGGACAGGGGTATGGACTGAAGCTTTCTTT CASKVGTGVWTEAFF TRBJ1-1 TRBV5-1 TRBD1 .
TGTGCCAGCAGCTCCAACCCTGTGTACCAAGAGACCCAGTACTTC CASSSNPVYQETQYF TRBJ2-5 TRBV7-6 . .
TGTGCCAGCAGACCGACAGGGCGCAATCAGCCCCAGCATTTT CASRPTGRNQPQHF TRBJ1-5 TRBV6-1 TRBD1 few
TGTGCCACCAGCAGGGGGACTCCCAATGAGCAGTTCTTC CATSRGTPNEQFF TRBJ2-1 TRBV15 . .
TGTGCCAGCAGCTTCCAGGACAGGGGTTACACCGGGGAGCTGTTTTTT CASSFQDRGYTGELFF TRBJ2-2 TRBV7-6 TRBD1 .
TGCAGCATCTCACAGGGGGATGAGGGGGATACGCAGTATTTT CSISQGDEGDTQYF TRBJ2-3 TRBV29-1 TRBD1 .
TGTGCCAGTAGTACCAGGGGGCCCGGGGAGCTGTTTTTT CASSTRGPGELFF TRBJ2-2 TRBV19 TRBD1 .